This entry concerns a single TCR beta chain. Its antigen is not identified. These data come from a study of CXCR3-negative and CXCR3-positive naive CD8 T cells. Overall study context: Roughly 135 million TRB reads were obtained overall (about 1.5 +/- 0.3 million per library).

CDR1 and CDR2 (germline): SQVTM, ANQGSEA. This CDR3 comprises 12 residues. Study-wide results and limits: Memory cells showed distinct TRBV-TRBJ patterns, while the two naive subsets matched. Surface CD5 was comparable between naive subsets; TCR strength was inferred from TRB CDR3 properties. Naive CXCR3-positive cells had TRB CDR3s more hydrophobic than those of CXCR3-negative naive cells. Naive subsets were similarly diverse, while memory CD8+ repertoires were much less diverse.

Via 5' RACE with UMI labels, TRB cDNA libraries were prepared. TCRdb reworked the 5' RACE reads into one entry per CDR3 protein, no DNA. In total, the table holds roughly 120,000 distinct CDR3 sequences. Sequenced input: naive CXCR3+ CD8+ T cells from blood. Subset of the sample: CD45RO-CCR7+CD27+CD95- naive CD8+ T cells expressing CXCR3 (TNR3+). The receptor comes from a human donor in good health. Some clones in this sample may be carry-over from other donors' samples. This chain connects TRBV29-1 to TRBJ2-7. The CDR3 protein is CSVEGVAGEQYF.